This T cell receptor beta chain comes out of a study of blood T cell repertoires in COVID-19. Looking at the study overall: Acute and convalescent COVID-19 specimens originated in the United States, Italy and Spain.

Profiled with immunoSEQ multiplex PCR; TCRdb holds only in-frame clones, not every one. The sample lists 330,000 or so clones, approximately 89% seen once, with 3% to 4% in the top ten. This TCR derives from a woman aged 55-75 years with COVID-19, enrolled during active disease. The sample taken for sequencing was peripheral blood.

The CDR3 coding sequence is TGTGCCAGCAGCGCCAGGTATCACACCGGGGAGCTGTTTTTT. Translation: CASSARYHTGELFF. This chain joins TRBV5-4 and TRBJ2-2; D is undetermined. CDR1 and CDR2 from the germline V gene are SGHNT and YYREEE (reference sequence). There are 14 residues in the CDR3. V was cut by 4 bases and J by 3 bases, with 10 bases left in between.